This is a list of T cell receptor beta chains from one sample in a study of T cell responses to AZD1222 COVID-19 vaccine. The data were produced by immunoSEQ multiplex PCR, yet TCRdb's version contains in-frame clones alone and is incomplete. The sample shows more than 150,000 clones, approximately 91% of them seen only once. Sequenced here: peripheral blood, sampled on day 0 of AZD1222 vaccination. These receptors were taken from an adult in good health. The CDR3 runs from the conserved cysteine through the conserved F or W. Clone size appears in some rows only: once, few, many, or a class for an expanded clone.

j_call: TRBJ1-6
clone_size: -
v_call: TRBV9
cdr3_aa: CASSVEAGGNSPLHF

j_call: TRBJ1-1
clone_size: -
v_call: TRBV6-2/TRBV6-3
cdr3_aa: CASSYSRDRGITEAFF

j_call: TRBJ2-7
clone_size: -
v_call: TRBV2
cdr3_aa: CASSPTRVVGEQYF

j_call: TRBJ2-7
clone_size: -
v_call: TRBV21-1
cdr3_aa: CASSLSARKRERGGKQYF

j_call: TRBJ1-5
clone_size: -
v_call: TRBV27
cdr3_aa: CASRLTGGGNQPQHF

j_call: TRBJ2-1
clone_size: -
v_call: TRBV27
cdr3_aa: CASSSTSISYNEQFF

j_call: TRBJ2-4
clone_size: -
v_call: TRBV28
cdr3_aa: CASSSGGRDIQYF

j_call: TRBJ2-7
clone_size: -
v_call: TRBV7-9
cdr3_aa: CASSPGTRLAINEQYF

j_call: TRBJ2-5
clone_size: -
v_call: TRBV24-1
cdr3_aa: CATSDPRGPGETQYF

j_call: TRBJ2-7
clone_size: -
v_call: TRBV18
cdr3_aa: CASSPADRLAGVGEQYF

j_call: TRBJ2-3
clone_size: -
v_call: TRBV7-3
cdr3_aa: CASSLFTTDTQYF

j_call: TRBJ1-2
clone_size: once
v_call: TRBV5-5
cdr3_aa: CASSLEGIYGYTF

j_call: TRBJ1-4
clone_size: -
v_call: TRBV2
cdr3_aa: CASRRSWGEKLFF

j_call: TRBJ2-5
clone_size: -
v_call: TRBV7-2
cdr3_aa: CASSLATSGQETQYF

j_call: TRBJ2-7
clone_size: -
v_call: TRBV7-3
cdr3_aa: CASSLMEDSSYEQYF

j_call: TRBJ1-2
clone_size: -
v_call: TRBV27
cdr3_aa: CASGQSPNYGYTF

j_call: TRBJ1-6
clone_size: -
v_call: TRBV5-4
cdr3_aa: CASSGATGANSPLHF

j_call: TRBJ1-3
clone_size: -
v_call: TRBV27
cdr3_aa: CASSLLGGGGNTIYF

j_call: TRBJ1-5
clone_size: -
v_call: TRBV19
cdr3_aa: CASCLQGPGGNQPQHF

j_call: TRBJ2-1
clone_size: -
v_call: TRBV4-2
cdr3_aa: CASSHISGDNEQFF

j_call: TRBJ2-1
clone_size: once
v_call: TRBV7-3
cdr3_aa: CASSGERGISYNEQFF

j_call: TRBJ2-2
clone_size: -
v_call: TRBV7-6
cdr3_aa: CASSLVQGGSTGELFF

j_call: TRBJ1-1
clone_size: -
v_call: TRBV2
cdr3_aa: CASRATGDRTEAFF

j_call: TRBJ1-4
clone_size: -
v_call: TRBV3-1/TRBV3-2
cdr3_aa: CASRQDGGENEKLFF

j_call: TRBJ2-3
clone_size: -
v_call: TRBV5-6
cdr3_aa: CASSTGLALDTQYF

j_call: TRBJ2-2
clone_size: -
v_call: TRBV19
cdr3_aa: CASSAGAGYTGELFF

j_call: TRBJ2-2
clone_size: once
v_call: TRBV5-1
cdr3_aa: CASSFEGESTGELFF

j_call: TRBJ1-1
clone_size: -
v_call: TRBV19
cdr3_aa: CASSIGAGLEAFF

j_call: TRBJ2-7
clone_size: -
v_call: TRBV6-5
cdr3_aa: CASRNQGEAYEQYF

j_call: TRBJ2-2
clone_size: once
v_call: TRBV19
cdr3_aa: CASSLWGRRSGELFF

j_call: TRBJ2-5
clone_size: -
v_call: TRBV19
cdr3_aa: CASSPRTGGVETQYF

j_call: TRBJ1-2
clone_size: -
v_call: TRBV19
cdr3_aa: CASTPPGTGYGYTF

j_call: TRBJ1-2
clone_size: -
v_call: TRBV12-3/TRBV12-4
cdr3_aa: CASSRVVNGYTF

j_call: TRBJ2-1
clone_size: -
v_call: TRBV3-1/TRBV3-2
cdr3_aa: CASSQGGTSLYNEQFF

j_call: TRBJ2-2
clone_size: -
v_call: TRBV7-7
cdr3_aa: CASSPRPTGANTGELFF

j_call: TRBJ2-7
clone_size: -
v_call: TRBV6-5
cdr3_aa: CASSSYRGPYEQYF

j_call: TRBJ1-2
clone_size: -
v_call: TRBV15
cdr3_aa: CATSRGEGQGRYGYTF

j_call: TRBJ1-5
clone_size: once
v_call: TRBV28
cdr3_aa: CASSWGRGSSGKNLSRQPQHF

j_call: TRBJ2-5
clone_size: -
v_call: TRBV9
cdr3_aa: CASSVGGAEETQYF

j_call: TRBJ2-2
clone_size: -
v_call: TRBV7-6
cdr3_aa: CASSLRWQGAIGELFF

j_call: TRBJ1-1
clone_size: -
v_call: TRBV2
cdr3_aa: CASSERPREAFF

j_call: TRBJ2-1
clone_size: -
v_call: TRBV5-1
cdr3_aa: CASSFDASGGNNEQFF

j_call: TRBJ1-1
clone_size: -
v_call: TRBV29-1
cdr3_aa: CTSRGPGDTEAFF

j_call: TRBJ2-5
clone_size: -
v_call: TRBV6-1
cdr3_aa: CASSDARQGPQETQYF

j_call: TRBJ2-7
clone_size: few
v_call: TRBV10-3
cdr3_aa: CAISEGDYEQYF